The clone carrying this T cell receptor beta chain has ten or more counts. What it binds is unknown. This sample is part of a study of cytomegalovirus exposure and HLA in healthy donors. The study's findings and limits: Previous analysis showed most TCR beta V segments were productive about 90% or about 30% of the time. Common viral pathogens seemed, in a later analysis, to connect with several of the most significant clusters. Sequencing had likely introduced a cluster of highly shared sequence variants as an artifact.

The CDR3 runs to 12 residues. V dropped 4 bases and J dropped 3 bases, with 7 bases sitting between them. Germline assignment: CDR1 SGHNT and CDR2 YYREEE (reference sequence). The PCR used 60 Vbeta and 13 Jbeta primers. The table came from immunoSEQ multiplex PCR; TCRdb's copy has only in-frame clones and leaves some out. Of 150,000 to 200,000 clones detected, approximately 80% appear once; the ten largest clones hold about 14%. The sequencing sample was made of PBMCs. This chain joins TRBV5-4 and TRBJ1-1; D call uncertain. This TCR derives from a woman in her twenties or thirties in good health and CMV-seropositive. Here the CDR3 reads CASSPRDTEAFF. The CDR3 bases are TGTGCCAGCAGCCCGCGGGACACTGAAGCTTTCTTT.